This TCR beta chain is from a study of T cell responses to AZD1222 COVID-19 vaccine. Regarding the study as a whole: None of the repertoires were sampled until the peak T cell response had passed. The reported proportion of spike-specific TCRs targeting unmutated variant regions was nearly half. Spike-wide vaccine-associated CD4 TCRs dominated at 160-218 and 743-854. White British ancestry dominated among donors, who included more females, and clonal diversity was possibly underestimated.

Note on this clone: Its target is not known.

Germline V CDR1 and CDR2: SGHTA, FQGNSA. V lost 4 bases, J lost 4 bases, and 8 bases lay in between. The length of the CDR3 is 13 residues. Sequencing used immunoSEQ multiplex PCR; TCRdb keeps in-frame clones, though not all of them. This table has under 200,000 clones, approximately 92% appearing once. The specimen was peripheral blood, collected 28 days after the second dose of the MenACWY control vaccine. The clonotype was recovered from an adult who received the MenACWY meningococcal vaccine as a control. The chain links TRBV7-2 to TRBJ1-3; D ambiguous. CDR3 coding DNA: TGTGCCAGCAGCTCCCAACAGGGAAACACCATATATTTT. It codes for CASSSQQGNTIYF.